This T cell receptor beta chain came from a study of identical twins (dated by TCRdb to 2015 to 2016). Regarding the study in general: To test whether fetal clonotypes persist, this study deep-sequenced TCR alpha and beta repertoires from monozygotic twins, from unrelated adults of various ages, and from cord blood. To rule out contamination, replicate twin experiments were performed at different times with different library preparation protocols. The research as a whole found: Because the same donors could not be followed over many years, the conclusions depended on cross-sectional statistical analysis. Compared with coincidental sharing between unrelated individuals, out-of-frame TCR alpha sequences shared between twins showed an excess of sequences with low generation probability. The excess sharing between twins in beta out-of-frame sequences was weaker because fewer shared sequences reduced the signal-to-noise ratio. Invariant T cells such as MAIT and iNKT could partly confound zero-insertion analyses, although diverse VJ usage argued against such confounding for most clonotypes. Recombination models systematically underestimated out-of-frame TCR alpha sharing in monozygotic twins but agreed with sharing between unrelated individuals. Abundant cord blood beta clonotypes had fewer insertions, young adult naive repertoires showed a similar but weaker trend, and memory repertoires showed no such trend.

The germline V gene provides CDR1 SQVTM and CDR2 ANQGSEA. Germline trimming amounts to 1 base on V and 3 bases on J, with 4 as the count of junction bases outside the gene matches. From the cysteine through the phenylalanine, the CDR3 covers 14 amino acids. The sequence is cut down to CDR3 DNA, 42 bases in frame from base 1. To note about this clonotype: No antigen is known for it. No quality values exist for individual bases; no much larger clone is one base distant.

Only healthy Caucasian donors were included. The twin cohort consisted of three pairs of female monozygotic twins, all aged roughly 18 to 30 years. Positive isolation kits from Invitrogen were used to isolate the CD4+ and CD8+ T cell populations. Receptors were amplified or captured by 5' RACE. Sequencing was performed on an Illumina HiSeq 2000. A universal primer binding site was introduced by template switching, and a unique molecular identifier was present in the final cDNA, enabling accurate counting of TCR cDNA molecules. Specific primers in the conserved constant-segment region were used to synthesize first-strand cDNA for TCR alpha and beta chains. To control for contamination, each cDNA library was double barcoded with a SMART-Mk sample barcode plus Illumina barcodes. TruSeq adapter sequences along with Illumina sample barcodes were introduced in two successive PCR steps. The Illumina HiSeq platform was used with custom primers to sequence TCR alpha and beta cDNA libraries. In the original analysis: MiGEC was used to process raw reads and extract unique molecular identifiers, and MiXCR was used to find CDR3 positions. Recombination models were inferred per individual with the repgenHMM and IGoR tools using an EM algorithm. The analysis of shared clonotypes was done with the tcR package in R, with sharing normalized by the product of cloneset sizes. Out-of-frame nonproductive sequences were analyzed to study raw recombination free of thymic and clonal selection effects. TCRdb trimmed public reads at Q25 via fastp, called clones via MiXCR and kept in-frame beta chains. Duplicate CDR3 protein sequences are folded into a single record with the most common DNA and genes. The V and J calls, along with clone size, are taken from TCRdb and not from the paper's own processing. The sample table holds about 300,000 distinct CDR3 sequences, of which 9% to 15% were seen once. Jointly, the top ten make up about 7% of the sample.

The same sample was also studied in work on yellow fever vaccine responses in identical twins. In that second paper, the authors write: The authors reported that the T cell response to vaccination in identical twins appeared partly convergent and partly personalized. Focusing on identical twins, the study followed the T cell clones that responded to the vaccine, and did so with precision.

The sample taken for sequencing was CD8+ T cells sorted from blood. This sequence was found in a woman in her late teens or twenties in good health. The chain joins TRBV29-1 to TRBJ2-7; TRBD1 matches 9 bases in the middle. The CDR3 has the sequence CSVEGTGEGYEQYF. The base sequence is TGCAGCGTTGAAGGGACAGGGGAAGGCTACGAGCAGTACTTC.